This T cell receptor beta chain was sequenced during a study of PD-L1 blockade in urothelial cancer. Study overall: Researchers looked at the blood 3 weeks (second dose) and 6 weeks after treatment began.

Only in-frame clones appear in the TCRdb table, and some are missing; sequencing was by immunoSEQ multiplex PCR. The repertoire holds about 51,000 clones, with 70% to 90% as singletons. CDR3 length: 16 amino acids. Looked up from germline, CDR1 is SGHRS and CDR2 is YFSETQ. Trimming stripped 2 bases from V and 0 bases from J, with 9 bases between. This chain connects TRBV5-1 to TRBJ1-6; D is unresolved. This receptor was obtained from a man in his sixties with urothelial cancer. Material: PBMCs, obtained around atezolizumab (anti-PD-L1) treatment. CDR3 nucleotides: TGCGCCAGCAGCTTCGGGATACCCTCCTATAATTCACCCCTCCACTTT. Protein product: CASSFGIPSYNSPLHF.